The entry below gives a single TCR beta chain sequence along with its context. CDR1 LNHDA and CDR2 SQIVND come from the germline V gene (reference sequence). This CDR3 comprises 16 residues. After removal of 5 bases from V and 5 bases from J, the junction contained 10 bases not matched to a gene. The data were produced by immunoSEQ multiplex PCR, yet TCRdb's version contains in-frame clones alone and is incomplete. This table holds about 140,000 clones, more than 75% found once. The entry originates in a study of blood T cell repertoires in COVID-19. The receptor was isolated from a human donor in a cohort sampled during active COVID-19. The chain has TRBV19 and TRBJ2-1; 9 positions agree with TRBD1. Sample: peripheral blood. CDR3 loop: CASSPSWDRENNEQFF. The DNA of the CDR3 is TGTGCCAGTAGTCCTTCCTGGGACAGGGAAAACAATGAGCAGTTCTTC.